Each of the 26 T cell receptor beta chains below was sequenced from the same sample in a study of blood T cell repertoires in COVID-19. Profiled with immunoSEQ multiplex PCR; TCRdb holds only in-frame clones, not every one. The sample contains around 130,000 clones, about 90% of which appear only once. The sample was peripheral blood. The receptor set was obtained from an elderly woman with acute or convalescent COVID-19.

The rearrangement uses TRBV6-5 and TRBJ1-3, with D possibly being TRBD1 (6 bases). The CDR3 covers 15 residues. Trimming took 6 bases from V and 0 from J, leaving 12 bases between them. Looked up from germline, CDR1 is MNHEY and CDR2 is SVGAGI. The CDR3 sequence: CASSPMTGSGNTIYF. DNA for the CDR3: TGTGCCAGCAGCCCGATGACAGGCTCTGGAAACACCATATATTTT.

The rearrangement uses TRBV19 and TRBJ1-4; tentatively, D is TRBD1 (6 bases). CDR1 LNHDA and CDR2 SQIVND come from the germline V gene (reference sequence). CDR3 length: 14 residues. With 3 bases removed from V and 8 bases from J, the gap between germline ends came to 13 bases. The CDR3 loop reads CASSITGPPEKLFF. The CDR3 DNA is TGTGCCAGTAGTATCACAGGGCCTCCCGAAAAACTGTTTTTT.

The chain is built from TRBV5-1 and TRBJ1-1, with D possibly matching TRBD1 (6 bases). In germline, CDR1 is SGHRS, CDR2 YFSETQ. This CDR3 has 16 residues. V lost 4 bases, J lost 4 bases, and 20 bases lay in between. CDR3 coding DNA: TGCGCCAGCAGCCTGGCCTTTGTGGACAGTATCACTGAAGCTTTCTTT. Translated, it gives CASSLAFVDSITEAFF.

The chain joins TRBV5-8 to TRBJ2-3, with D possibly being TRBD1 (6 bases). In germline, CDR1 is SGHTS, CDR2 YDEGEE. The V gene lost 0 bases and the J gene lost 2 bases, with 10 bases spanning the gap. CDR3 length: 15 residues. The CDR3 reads CASSLGGGLTDTQYF. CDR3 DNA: TGTGCCAGCAGCTTGGGTGGGGGCCTCACAGATACGCAGTATTTT. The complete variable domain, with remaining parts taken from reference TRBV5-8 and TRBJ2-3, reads EAGVTQSPTHLIKTRGQQATLRCSPISGHTSVYWYQQALGLGLQFLLWYDEGEERNRGNFPPRFSGRQFPNYSSELNVNALELEDSALYLCASSLGGGLTDTQYFGPGTRLTVL.

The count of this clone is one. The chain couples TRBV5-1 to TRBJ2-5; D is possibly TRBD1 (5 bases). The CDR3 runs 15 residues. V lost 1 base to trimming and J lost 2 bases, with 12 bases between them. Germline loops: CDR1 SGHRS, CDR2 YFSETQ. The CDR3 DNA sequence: TGCGCCAGCAGCTTGTGGGCGGACAAACAAGAGACCCAGTACTTC. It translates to CASSLWADKQETQYF.

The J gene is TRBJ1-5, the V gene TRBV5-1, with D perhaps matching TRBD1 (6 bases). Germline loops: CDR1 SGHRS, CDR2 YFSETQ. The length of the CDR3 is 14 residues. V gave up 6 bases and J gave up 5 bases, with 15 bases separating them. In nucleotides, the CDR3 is TGCGCCAGCACATACAGGGCAGGAGATCAGCCCCAGCATTTT. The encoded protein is CASTYRAGDQPQHF.

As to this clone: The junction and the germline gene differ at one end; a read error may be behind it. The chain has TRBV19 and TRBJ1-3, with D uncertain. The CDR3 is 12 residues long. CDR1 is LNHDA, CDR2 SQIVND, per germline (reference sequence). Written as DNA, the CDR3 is TGCAGTAGCGGGAGCTCTGGAAACACCATATATTTT. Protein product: CSSGSSGNTIYF.

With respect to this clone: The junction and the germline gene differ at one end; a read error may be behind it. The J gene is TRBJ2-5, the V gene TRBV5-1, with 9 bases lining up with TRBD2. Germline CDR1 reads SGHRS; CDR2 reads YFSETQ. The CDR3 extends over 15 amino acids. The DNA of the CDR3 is TGCGCCAGCAGCTTGGTGTCAGCGGGGGGAGAGGCCCAGTACTTC. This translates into CASSLVSAGGEAQYF.

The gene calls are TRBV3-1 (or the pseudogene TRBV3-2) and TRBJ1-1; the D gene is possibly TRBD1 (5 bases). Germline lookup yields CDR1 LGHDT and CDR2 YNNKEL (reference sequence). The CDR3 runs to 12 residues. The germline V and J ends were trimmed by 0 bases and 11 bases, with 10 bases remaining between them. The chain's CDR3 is CASSQEGRPAFF. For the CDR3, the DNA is TGTGCCAGCAGCCAAGAGGGGCGGCCGGCTTTCTTT.

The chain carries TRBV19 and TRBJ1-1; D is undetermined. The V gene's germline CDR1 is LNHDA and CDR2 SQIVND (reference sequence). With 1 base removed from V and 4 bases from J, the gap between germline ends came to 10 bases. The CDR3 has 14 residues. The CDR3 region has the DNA TGTGCCAGTAGTATAGGAGGAACCCCCACTGAAGCTTTCTTT. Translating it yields CASSIGGTPTEAFF. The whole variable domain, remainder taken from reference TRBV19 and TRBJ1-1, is DGGITQSPKYLFRKEGQNVTLSCEQNLNHDAMYWYRQDPGQGLRLIYYSQIVNDFQKGDIAEGYSVSREKKESFPLTVTSAQKNPTAFYLCASSIGGTPTEAFFGQGTRLTVV.

CDR3 bases: TGTGCCAGCAGCTTAGGGGCGGGGGAGACCCAGTACTTC. Residues: CASSLGAGETQYF. V gene TRBV7-2 combines with J gene TRBJ2-5; tentative D call: TRBD2 (6 bases). CDR3 length: 13 amino acids. The germline V and J ends were trimmed by 1 base and 5 bases, with 8 bases remaining between them. Germline CDR1 is SGHTA and CDR2 is FQGNSA.

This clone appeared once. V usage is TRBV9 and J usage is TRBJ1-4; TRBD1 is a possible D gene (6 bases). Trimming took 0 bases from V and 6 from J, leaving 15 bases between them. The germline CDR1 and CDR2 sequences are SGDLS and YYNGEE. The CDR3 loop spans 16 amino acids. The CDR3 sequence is CASSVEPDRLYEKLFF. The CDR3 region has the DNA TGTGCCAGCAGCGTAGAGCCGGACAGACTTTATGAAAAACTGTTTTTT. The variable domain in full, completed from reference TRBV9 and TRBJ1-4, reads DSGVTQTPKHLITATGQRVTLRCSPRSGDLSVYWYQQSLDQGLQFLIQYYNGEERAKGNILERFSAQQFPDLHSELNLSSLELGDSALYFCASSVEPDRLYEKLFFGSGTQLSVL.

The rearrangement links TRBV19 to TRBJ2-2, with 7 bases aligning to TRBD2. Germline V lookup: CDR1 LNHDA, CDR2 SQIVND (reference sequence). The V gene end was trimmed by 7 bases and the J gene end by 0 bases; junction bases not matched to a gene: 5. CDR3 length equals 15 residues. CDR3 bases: TGTGCCAGTACCCGAAGCGGGGCGAACACCGGGGAGCTGTTTTTT. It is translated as CASTRSGANTGELFF.

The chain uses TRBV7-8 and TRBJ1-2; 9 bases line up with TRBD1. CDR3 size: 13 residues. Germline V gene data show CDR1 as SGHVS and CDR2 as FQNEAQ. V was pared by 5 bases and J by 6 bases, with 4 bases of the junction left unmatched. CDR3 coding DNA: TGTGCCAGCAGCCCGGACAGGGGTCATGGCTACACCTTC. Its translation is CASSPDRGHGYTF. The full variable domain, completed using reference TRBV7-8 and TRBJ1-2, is GAGVSQSPRYKVAKRGQDVALRCDPISGHVSLFWYQQALGQGPEFLTYFQNEAQLDKSGLPSDRFFAERPEGSVSTLKIQRTQQEDSAVYLCASSPDRGHGYTFGSGTRLTVV.

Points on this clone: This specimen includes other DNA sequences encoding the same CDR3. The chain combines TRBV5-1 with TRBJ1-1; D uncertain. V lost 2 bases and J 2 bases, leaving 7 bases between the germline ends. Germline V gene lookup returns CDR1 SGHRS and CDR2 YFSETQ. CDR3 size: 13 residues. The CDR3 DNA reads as TGCGCCAGCAGCTTAGACATAAACACTGAAGCTTTCTTT. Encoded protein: CASSLDINTEAFF.

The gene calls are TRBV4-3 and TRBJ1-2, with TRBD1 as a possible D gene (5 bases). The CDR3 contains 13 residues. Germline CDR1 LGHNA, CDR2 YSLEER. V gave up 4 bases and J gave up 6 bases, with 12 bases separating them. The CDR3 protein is CASSPRTLDGYTF. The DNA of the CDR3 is TGCGCCAGCAGCCCCCGGACATTGGATGGCTACACCTTC.

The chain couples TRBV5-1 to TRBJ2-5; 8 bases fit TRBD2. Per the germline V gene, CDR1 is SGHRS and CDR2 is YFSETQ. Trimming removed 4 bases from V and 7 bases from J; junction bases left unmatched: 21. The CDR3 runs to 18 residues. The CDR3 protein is CASSRLGLYGGAEGTQYF. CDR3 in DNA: TGCGCCAGCAGCCGTCTCGGTCTATACGGGGGGGCAGAAGGGACCCAGTACTTC.

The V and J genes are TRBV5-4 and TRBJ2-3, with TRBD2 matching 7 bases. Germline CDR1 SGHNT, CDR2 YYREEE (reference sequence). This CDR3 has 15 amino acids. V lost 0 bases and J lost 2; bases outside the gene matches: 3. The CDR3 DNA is TGTGCCAGCAGCTTGGAGGGACTAACCACAGATACGCAGTATTTT. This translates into CASSLEGLTTDTQYF.

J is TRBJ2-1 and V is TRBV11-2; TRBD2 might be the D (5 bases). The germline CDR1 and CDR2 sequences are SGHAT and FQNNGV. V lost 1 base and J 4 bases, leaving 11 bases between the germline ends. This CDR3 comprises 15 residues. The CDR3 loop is CASSLAGIRYNEQFF. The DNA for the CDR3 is TGTGCCAGCAGCTTAGCGGGGATTCGATACAATGAGCAGTTCTTC.

The CDR3 sequence: CASSLGSRTGELFF. The CDR3 DNA is TGTGCCAGCAGCTTGGGGAGTCGGACCGGGGAGCTGTTTTTT. V and J are TRBV11-2 and TRBJ2-2; tentative D call: TRBD2 (5 bases). Germline V CDR1 and CDR2: SGHAT, FQNNGV. The ends were cut back, 3 bases at V and 5 bases at J, with 10 bases in the middle. This CDR3 has 14 amino acids.

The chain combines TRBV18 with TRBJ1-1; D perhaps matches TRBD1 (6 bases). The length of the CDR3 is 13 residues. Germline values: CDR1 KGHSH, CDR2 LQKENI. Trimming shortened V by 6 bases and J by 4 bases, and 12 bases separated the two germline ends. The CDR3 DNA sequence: TGTGCCAGCTCCCTACAGGGTACCACTGAAGCTTTCTTT. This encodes CASSLQGTTEAFF.

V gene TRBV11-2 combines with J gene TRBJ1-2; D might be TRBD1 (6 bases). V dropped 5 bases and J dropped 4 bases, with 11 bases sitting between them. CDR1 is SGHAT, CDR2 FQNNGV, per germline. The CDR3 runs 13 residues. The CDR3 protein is CASSQGQRYGYTF. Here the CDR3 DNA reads TGTGCCAGCAGCCAGGGACAACGCTATGGCTACACCTTC.

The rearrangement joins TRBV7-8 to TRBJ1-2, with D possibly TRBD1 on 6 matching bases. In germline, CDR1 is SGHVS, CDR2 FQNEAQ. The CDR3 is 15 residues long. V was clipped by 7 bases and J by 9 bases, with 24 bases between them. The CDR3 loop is CASTTQARQGMSYTF. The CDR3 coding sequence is TGTGCCAGCACGACACAGGCCCGGCAGGGGATGAGCTACACCTTC.

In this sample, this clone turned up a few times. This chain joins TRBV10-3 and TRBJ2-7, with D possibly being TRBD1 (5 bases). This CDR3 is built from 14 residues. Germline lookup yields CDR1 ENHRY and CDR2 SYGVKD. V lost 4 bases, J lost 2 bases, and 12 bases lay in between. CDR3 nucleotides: TGTGCCATCAGTGGGGCGACAGCCACCTACGAGCAGTACTTC. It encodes CAISGATATYEQYF.

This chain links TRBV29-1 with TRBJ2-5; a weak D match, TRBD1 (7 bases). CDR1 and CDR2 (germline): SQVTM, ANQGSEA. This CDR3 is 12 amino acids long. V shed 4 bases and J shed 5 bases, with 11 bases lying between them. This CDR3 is CSVAPGGETQYF. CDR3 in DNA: TGCAGCGTTGCCCCAGGGGGGGAGACCCAGTACTTC. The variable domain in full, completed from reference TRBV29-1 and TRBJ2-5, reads SAVISQKPSRDICQRGTSLTIQCQVDSQVTMMFWYRQQPGQSLTLIATANQGSEATYESGFVIDKFPISRPNLTFSTLTVSNMSPEDSSIYLCSVAPGGETQYFGPGTRLLVL.

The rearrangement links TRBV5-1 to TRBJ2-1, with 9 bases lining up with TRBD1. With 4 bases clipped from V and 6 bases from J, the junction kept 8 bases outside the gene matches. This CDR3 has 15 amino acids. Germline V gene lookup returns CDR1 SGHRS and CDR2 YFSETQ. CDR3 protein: CASSTPGTGTNEQFF. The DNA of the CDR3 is TGCGCCAGCAGCACGCCCGGGACAGGGACCAATGAGCAGTTCTTC.